This T cell receptor beta chain was sequenced for a study of CD8 T cells in ankylosing spondylitis. Study-wide results and caveats: Seemingly characteristic of ankylosing spondylitis blood was a TCR beta motif consisting of under ten highly homologous variants.

Of note for this clonotype: No antigen is known for it.

V was shortened by 2 bases and J by 15 bases, with 23 bases between the two germline ends. This CDR3 is built from 15 residues. Germline-derived CDR1 and CDR2 are SEHNR and FQNEAQ (reference sequence). TCR beta libraries were made by quantitative 5'-RACE with molecular barcodes. TCRdb processed the 5' RACE reads anew with MiXCR; each CDR3 protein has one entry. The table has around 770,000 distinct CDR3 sequences, around 17% seen once. The J gene is TRBJ2-1, the V gene TRBV7-9; D remains ambiguous. Sequencing used blood, either unsorted or a sorted T cell fraction (not recorded which). The receptor's source is a male donor with ankylosing spondylitis. In DNA form, the CDR3 reads TGTGCCAGCAGCTTATATGGAGTGGGTGGCCTAGGGCCGTTCTTC. Translated: CASSLYGVGGLGPFF.